A selection of T cell receptor beta chains follows, all from one sample in a study of metastatic and nonmetastatic thyroid tumors. MiXCR reprocessed the PCR reads for TCRdb. The sample gives tens of thousands of clones, approximately 24% of which show up once; 3% to 4% is in the top ten. Material for sequencing was blood. These receptor sequences come from a male donor with papillary thyroid cancer or a benign thyroid nodule (not recorded which). Some clones in this sample may be carry-over from other donors' samples. Both conserved end residues are part of each CDR3. The D gene is left open where the match is weak. The size of a clone is reported for some rows only, either as once, few or many, or as a class for expanded clones.

j_call | clone_size | v_call | d_call | cdr3_aa | cdr3_nt
TRBJ2-2 | many | TRBV27 | TRBD2 | CASRFLSGKAGELFF | TGTGCCAGCAGGTTTCTAAGCGGGAAGGCCGGGGAGCTGTTTTTT
TRBJ1-2 | many | TRBV5-1 | NA | CASSLNEGYTF | TGCGCCAGCAGCTTGAACGAGGGCTACACCTTC
TRBJ2-1 | NA | TRBV6-2/TRBV6-3 | NA | CVSSPLSVARYNEQFF | TGTGTCAGCAGTCCCCTTAGCGTGGCGCGGTACAATGAGCAGTTCTTC
TRBJ2-1 | many | TRBV28 | TRBD1 | CASSSPGTGSYNEQFF | TGTGCCAGCAGTTCCCCCGGGACAGGGTCCTACAATGAGCAGTTCTTC
TRBJ1-1 | many | TRBV3-1 | NA | CASSQDAGGNTEAFF | TGTGCCAGCAGCCAAGACGCGGGGGGGAACACTGAAGCTTTCTTT
TRBJ2-2 | many | TRBV6-1 | NA | CACRDSGELFF | TGTGCCTGTAGGGACTCGGGGGAGCTGTTTTTT
TRBJ1-4 | NA | TRBV2 | NA | CASSVGRENVKLFF | TGTGCCAGCAGTGTCGGTAGGGAAAATGTGAAACTGTTTTTT
TRBJ1-3 | NA | TRBV5-1 | NA | CASSLGQAGTGNTIYF | TGCGCCAGCAGCTTGGGACAGGCAGGTACCGGAAACACCATATATTTT
TRBJ2-7 | NA | TRBV5-1 | NA | CASSLGGTVSSYEQYF | TGCGCCAGCAGCTTGGGAGGTACGGTCAGCTCCTACGAGCAGTACTTC
TRBJ2-3 | many | TRBV6-4 | NA | CASSAGQSDTQYF | TGTGCCAGCAGTGCAGGCCAATCAGATACGCAGTATTTT
TRBJ2-7 | many | TRBV2 | TRBD1 | CASSRDRDSYEQYF | TGTGCCAGCAGCCGGGACAGGGACTCCTACGAGCAGTACTTC
TRBJ2-5 | NA | TRBV20-1 | NA | CSATYPLTGQETQYF | TGCAGTGCTACTTACCCCTTGACGGGACAAGAGACCCAGTACTTC
TRBJ2-7 | once | TRBV20-1 | NA | CSAWDTTTYEQYF | TGCAGTGCGTGGGACACGACTACCTACGAGCAGTACTTC
TRBJ1-4 | many | TRBV5-1 | NA | CASSTGTAENEKLFF | TGCGCCAGCAGCACCGGTACAGCAGAAAATGAAAAACTGTTTTTT
TRBJ2-7 | NA | TRBV6-1 | NA | CASTPDGNNYEQYF | TGTGCCAGCACCCCCGACGGAAATAACTACGAGCAGTACTTC
TRBJ2-3 | few | TRBV6-4 | TRBD2 | CASSYTSGNQTQYF | TGTGCCAGCAGTTACACTAGCGGGAACCAAACGCAGTATTTT
TRBJ2-5 | many | TRBV10-1 | NA | CASSESYLETQYF | TGCGCCAGCAGTGAGTCTTATCTGGAGACCCAATACTTC
TRBJ2-7 | NA | TRBV4-3 | TRBD2 | CASSPRASGIYEQYF | TGCGCCAGCAGCCCCCGGGCTAGCGGGATCTACGAGCAGTACTTC
TRBJ2-3 | NA | TRBV12-3/TRBV12-4 | TRBD2 | CASNPGPAGALRDTKYF | TGTGCCAGCAACCCAGGCCCAGCGGGGGCACTGAGGGATACGAAGTATTTT
TRBJ2-3 | many | TRBV7-8 | TRBD1 | CASSYRGRGDTQYF | TGTGCCAGCAGCTACAGGGGGCGCGGAGATACGCAGTATTTT
TRBJ2-6 | many | TRBV6-2/TRBV6-3 | NA | CASSYSGGANVLTF | TGTGCCAGCAGTTACTCAGGAGGGGCCAACGTCCTGACTTTC
TRBJ1-4 | many | TRBV20-1 | TRBD1 | CSASLPTGGVGAKLFF | TGCAGTGCCAGTTTACCGACAGGGGGCGTAGGGGCCAAACTGTTTTTT
TRBJ2-7 | NA | TRBV7-3 | NA | CASSFGGAPLVEQYF | TGTGCCAGCAGCTTTGGCGGGGCGCCCCTTGTCGAGCAGTACTTC
TRBJ2-1 | NA | TRBV14 | TRBD1 | CASSPWGQGGGSSYNEQFF | TGTGCCAGCTCACCATGGGGACAGGGTGGCGGGAGCTCCTACAATGAGCAGTTCTTC
TRBJ2-5 | many | TRBV20-1 | NA | CSARDVGGAETQYF | TGCAGTGCTAGAGATGTAGGCGGGGCAGAGACCCAGTACTTC
TRBJ1-6 | NA | TRBV30 | NA | CAWNGGNSPLHF | TGTGCCTGGAACGGGGGGAATTCACCCCTCCACTTT
TRBJ2-7 | many | TRBV12-3/TRBV12-4 | NA | CASSPLSLYEQYF | TGTGCCAGCAGTCCCTTGAGCCTCTACGAGCAGTACTTC
TRBJ2-3 | many | TRBV20-1 | TRBD2 | CSADKLAAPTDTQYF | TGCAGTGCTGATAAACTAGCGGCGCCCACAGATACGCAGTATTTT
TRBJ2-1 | many | TRBV24-1 | TRBD2 | CATSEPTSGRVNEQFF | TGTGCCACCAGTGAACCCACTAGCGGGAGGGTTAATGAGCAGTTCTTC
TRBJ2-7 | medium-sized | TRBV5-1 | TRBD2 | CASSSSGLAGVSYEQYF | TGCGCCAGCAGCTCCTCGGGACTAGCGGGAGTTTCCTACGAGCAGTACTTC
TRBJ1-6 | NA | TRBV10-3 | NA | CAISDFGPSSYNSPLHF | TGTGCCATCAGTGACTTCGGGCCGAGCTCCTATAATTCACCCCTCCACTTT
TRBJ2-3 | many | TRBV28 | NA | CASILVGSAASTDTQYF | NA
TRBJ1-4 | many | TRBV29-1 | NA | CSVETGDEKLFF | TGCAGCGTTGAAACCGGGGATGAAAAACTGTTTTTT
TRBJ2-1 | few | TRBV7-6 | TRBD2 | CASSSGLAGGGEQFF | TGTGCCAGCAGCTCGGGACTAGCGGGAGGTGGAGAGCAGTTCTTC
TRBJ2-1 | NA | TRBV6-1 | NA | CASSEATFGGVQFF | TGTGCCAGCAGTGAAGCAACGTTCGGGGGAGTGCAGTTCTTC
TRBJ1-2 | many | TRBV10-3 | TRBD1 | CAITDPDRGPYGYTF | TGTGCCATCACCGACCCGGACAGGGGGCCTTATGGCTACACCTTC
TRBJ2-7 | NA | TRBV20-1 | NA | CSAWTDSYEQYF | TGCAGTGCTTGGACAGACTCCTACGAGCAGTACTTC
TRBJ2-5 | many | TRBV19 | TRBD2 | CASSLAGGLETQYF | TGTGCCAGTAGTTTAGCGGGAGGGTTGGAGACCCAGTACTTC
TRBJ2-2 | NA | TRBV11-1 | TRBD1 | CASRTGDRGRTGELFF | TGTGCCAGCAGAACTGGTGACAGGGGCAGGACCGGGGAGCTGTTTTTT
TRBJ2-7 | many | TRBV11-3 | NA | CASSASDTFEQYF | TGTGCCAGCAGCGCCTCGGACACTTTCGAGCAGTACTTC
TRBJ2-2 | many | TRBV27 | TRBD2 | CASSLTGLEYTGELFF | TGTGCCAGCAGTTTGACGGGACTAGAATACACCGGGGAGCTGTTTTTT
TRBJ2-7 | few | TRBV12-3/TRBV12-4 | TRBD2 | CASSRLAEHYEQYF | TGTGCCAGCAGCCGACTAGCGGAACACTACGAGCAGTACTTC
TRBJ1-6 | many | TRBV6-5 | NA | CASSYKPTGYNSPLHF | TGTGCCAGCAGTTACAAACCCACGGGATATAATTCACCCCTCCACTTT
TRBJ1-3 | many | TRBV5-5 | NA | CASSLRVSSGNTIYF | TGTGCCAGCAGCTTGAGGGTGAGCTCTGGAAACACCATATATTTT
TRBJ2-1 | NA | TRBV5-1 | NA | CASSPSSRHEQFF | TGCGCCAGCAGCCCCTCTTCTAGACATGAGCAGTTCTTC